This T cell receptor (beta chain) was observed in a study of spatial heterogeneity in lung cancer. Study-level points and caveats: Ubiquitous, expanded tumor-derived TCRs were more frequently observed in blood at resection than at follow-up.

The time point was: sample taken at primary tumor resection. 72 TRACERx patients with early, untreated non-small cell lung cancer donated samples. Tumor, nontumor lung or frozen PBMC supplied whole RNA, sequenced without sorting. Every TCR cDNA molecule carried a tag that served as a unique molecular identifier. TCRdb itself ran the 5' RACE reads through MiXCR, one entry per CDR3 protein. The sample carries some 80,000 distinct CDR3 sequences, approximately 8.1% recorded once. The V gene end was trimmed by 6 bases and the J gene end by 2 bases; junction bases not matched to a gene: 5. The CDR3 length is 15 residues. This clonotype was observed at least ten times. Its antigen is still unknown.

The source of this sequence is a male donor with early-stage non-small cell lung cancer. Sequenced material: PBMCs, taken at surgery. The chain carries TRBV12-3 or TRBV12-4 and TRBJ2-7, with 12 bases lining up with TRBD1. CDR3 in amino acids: CASRPGQGATYEQYF. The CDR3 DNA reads TGTGCCAGCAGGCCGGGACAGGGGGCCACCTACGAGCAGTACTTC.